Listed here are 28 T cell receptor beta chains from one sample, sequenced in a study of blood T cells in healthy people across ages. Alongside a J-beta primer mix, a sample-barcoded 5' primer served in a second PCR lasting 7 to 11 cycles. TCRdb used MiXCR to reprocess the 5' RACE reads, holding one entry per CDR3 protein. The sample has more than 1,000,000 distinct CDR3 sequences; around 27% are singletons. These sequences were also reported in another study, on T cells of mothers and their children.

Sequencing was carried out using blood. These receptors all come from a girl aged 2 to 9 in good health.

J is TRBJ1-2 and V is TRBV29-1; D uncertain. This CDR3 contains 14 residues. Germline V gives CDR1 SQVTM, CDR2 ANQGSEA. Trimming cost V 0 bases and J 0 bases, with 8 bases left between them. CDR3 sequence (DNA): TGCAGCGTTGAAGATTGGAACACTAACTATGGCTACACCTTC. This translates into CSVEDWNTNYGYTF.

As to this clonotype: The conserved phenylalanine or tryptophan is not found at the CDR3 terminus, so this likely reflects a read error. The rearrangement uses TRBV29-1 and TRBJ2-7; D uncertain. Per the germline V gene, CDR1 is SQVTM and CDR2 is ANQGSEA. V was pared by 4 bases and J by 4 bases, with 14 bases between. This CDR3 is built from 13 residues. DNA for the CDR3: TGCAGCGTTGTCGGGTGGGGTTGGTACGAGCAGTACCTC. This sequence encodes CSVVGWGWYEQYL.

The chain uses TRBV12-3 or TRBV12-4 and TRBJ2-7; D is possibly TRBD2 (6 bases). The CDR3 runs 15 residues. V dropped 4 bases and J dropped 2 bases, with 15 bases sitting between them. This CDR3 is CASSYQSGLAYEQYF. CDR3 coding DNA: TGTGCCAGCAGTTACCAAAGCGGGCTAGCCTACGAGCAGTACTTC.

The chain couples TRBV7-6 to TRBJ2-1, with D perhaps TRBD1 (6 bases). Germline CDR1 SGHVS, CDR2 FNYEAQ. V lost 1 base and J lost 4, with 14 bases in between. The CDR3 is made up of 16 amino acids. CDR3 nucleotide sequence: TGTGCCAGCAGCTTAGTGTCCAGGGGAACTTACAATGAGCAGTTCTTC. It specifies CASSLVSRGTYNEQFF.

J is TRBJ2-5 and V is TRBV20-1, with 7 bases fitting TRBD1. From germline, CDR1 is DFQATT and CDR2 SNEGSKA (reference sequence). The junction had 8 bases not matched to a gene; V was cut back by 5 bases and J by 11 bases. The CDR3 consists of 11 residues. The CDR3 coding sequence is TGCAGTGCTGACAGGGTGGGTGAGCAGTACTTC. Its protein is CSADRVGEQYF.

In this sample, this clonotype turned up a few times. The chain joins TRBV20-1 to TRBJ2-1; D gene unclear. Germline CDR1 and CDR2: DFQATT and SNEGSKA (reference sequence). CDR3 size: 12 residues. The germline V and J ends were trimmed by 0 bases and 8 bases, with 8 bases remaining between them. The chain's CDR3 is CSAREWADEQFF. CDR3 nucleotides: TGCAGTGCTAGAGAATGGGCCGATGAGCAGTTCTTC.

V is TRBV4-2 and J is TRBJ2-5, with 9 positions matching TRBD2. The J segment lost 4 bases and the V segment lost 0 bases, leaving 6 bases of the junction unmatched. CDR1 is LGHNA and CDR2 is YNFKEQ in the germline V gene. The CDR3 extends over 16 amino acids. The DNA for the CDR3 is TGTGCCAGCAGCCAAGAAGCTAGCGGGGTTGGAGAGACCCAGTACTTC. Encoded protein: CASSQEASGVGETQYF.

The chain couples TRBV7-3 to TRBJ2-2; D not resolved. Per the germline V gene, CDR1 is SGHTA and CDR2 is FQGTGA. The V end was cut by 5 bases, the J end by 8 bases, with 12 bases between. The CDR3 runs to 13 residues. CDR3 nucleotides: TGTGCCAGCAGCCCCCGATTTGGGGGGGAGCTGTTTTTT. This translates into CASSPRFGGELFF. Together with reference TRBV7-3 and TRBJ2-2, the CDR3 gives the full variable domain: GAGVSQTPSNKVTEKGKYVELRCDPISGHTALYWYRQSLGQGPEFLIYFQGTGAADDSGLPNDRFFAVRPEGSVSTLKIQRTERGDSAVYLCASSPRFGGELFFGEGSRLTVL.

In its sample, this clonotype was seen a few times. With a much larger clone just one base away, this may be a read error. The CDR3 sequence: CASSLVHTQYF. For the CDR3, the DNA is TGTGCCAGCAGCTTAGTGCATACGCAGTATTTT. The rearrangement links TRBV7-2 to TRBJ2-3; unclear D gene. V shed 1 base and J shed 7 bases, with 3 bases lying between them. CDR3 length: 11 residues. Germline CDR1 is SGHTA and CDR2 is FQGNSA.

In its sample, this clonotype was seen a few times. The CDR3 sequence: CASSDGGSYNEQFF. The CDR3 DNA reads TGTGCCAGCAGTGACGGGGGCTCCTACAATGAGCAGTTCTTC. The genes are TRBV6-4 and TRBJ2-1; D is tentatively TRBD1 or TRBD2 (5 bases each). Per the germline V gene, CDR1 is MRHNA and CDR2 is SNTAGT. V was trimmed by 2 bases and J by 0 bases, leaving 5 bases between them. The CDR3 has 14 amino acids.

CDR3 loop: CASSFSWGATNEKLFF. CDR3 nucleotide sequence: TGTGCCAGCAGCTTTTCCTGGGGTGCAACTAATGAAAAACTGTTTTTT. This chain links TRBV5-8 with TRBJ1-4; D gene unclear. The CDR3 has 16 residues. Looked up from germline, CDR1 is SGHTS and CDR2 is YDEGEE. The V gene lost 2 bases and the J gene lost 0 bases, with 11 bases spanning the gap.

This clonotype was seen more than once but under ten times. A junction end diverges from the germline sequence, so it may reflect a read error. The chain employs TRBV28 and TRBJ1-4, with D maybe TRBD1 (6 bases). This CDR3 is 16 amino acids long. CDR1 and CDR2 (germline): MDHEN, SYDVKM. This CDR3 is CASTTITTGFGETLFF. CDR3 coding DNA: TGTGCCAGCACCACAATTACAACAGGGTTTGGTGAAACACTGTTTTTT.

The chain couples TRBV29-1 to TRBJ2-5; tentatively, D is TRBD1 (6 bases). V lost 1 base to trimming and J lost 2 bases, with 20 bases between them. The CDR3 runs to 17 residues. The germline V gene encodes CDR1 SQVTM and CDR2 ANQGSEA. The CDR3, as DNA: TGCAGCGTTGAAGGCGACAGGAGTATTAGAATTCAAGAGACCCAGTACTTC. Its protein is CSVEGDRSIRIQETQYF. Filled out from reference TRBV29-1 and TRBJ2-5, the complete variable domain reads SAVISQKPSRDICQRGTSLTIQCQVDSQVTMMFWYRQQPGQSLTLIATANQGSEATYESGFVIDKFPISRPNLTFSTLTVSNMSPEDSSIYLCSVEGDRSIRIQETQYFGPGTRLLVL.

This sequence joins TRBV4-1 and TRBJ2-1; TRBD2 matches at 9 bases. The CDR3 is made up of 12 amino acids. Germline CDR1 MGHRA, CDR2 YSYEKL. The V and J ends lost 2 bases and 15 bases, in that order; junction bases with no gene match: 5. Written as DNA, the CDR3 is TGCGCCAGCAGCCAACCTAGCGGGAATCGGTTCTTC. Residues: CASSQPSGNRFF.

The J gene is TRBJ2-5, the V gene TRBV29-1, with unresolved D. Germline CDR1 SQVTM, CDR2 ANQGSEA. The V gene lost 3 bases and the J gene lost 5 bases, with 10 bases spanning the gap. CDR3 length: 12 residues. As DNA, the CDR3 is TGCAGCGTTGAGATAACTATTGAGACCCAGTACTTC. Its protein product is CSVEITIETQYF.

The CDR3 bases are TGTGCCAGCAGCGTCGGACTTACCTACGAGCAGTACTTC. This encodes CASSVGLTYEQYF. The rearrangement uses TRBV9 and TRBJ2-7; D might be TRBD2 (5 bases). With 2 bases removed from V and 2 bases from J, the gap between germline ends came to 8 bases. Germline values: CDR1 SGDLS, CDR2 YYNGEE. This CDR3 contains 13 residues.

This clonotype was found a few times. The V gene is TRBV28, the J gene TRBJ2-5; TRBD1 aligns across 8 bases. Near its end, the DNA agrees better with TRBJ2-1, so the J call may be wrong. The CDR3 runs 14 residues. The germline V gene has CDR1 MDHEN and CDR2 SYDVKM. CDR3 loop: CASRSRGRHNEQFF. CDR3 nucleotide sequence: TGTGCCAGCAGATCCAGGGGGCGGCACAATGAGCAGTTCTTC.

The chain uses TRBV29-1 and TRBJ1-1; no clear D. Trimming took 5 bases from V and 5 from J, leaving 12 bases between them. The CDR3 contains 12 residues. The germline V gene has CDR1 SQVTM and CDR2 ANQGSEA. The CDR3 DNA is TGCAGCGTTAGAAGGGAGGGAACTGAAGCTTTCTTT. As protein: CSVRREGTEAFF.

This clonotype has just a few counts. V usage is TRBV27 and J usage is TRBJ2-1; tentatively, D is TRBD2 (5 bases). This CDR3 is 16 amino acids long. The V gene lost 5 bases and the J gene lost 0 bases, with 14 bases spanning the gap. Germline V gene sequence: CDR1 MNHEY, CDR2 SMNVEV (reference sequence). The CDR3 here is CASSEAGANSYNEQFF. The CDR3 nucleotides are TGTGCCAGCAGTGAGGCGGGCGCGAACTCCTACAATGAGCAGTTCTTC.

Only a few counts were recorded for this clonotype. This chain uses TRBV12-3 or TRBV12-4 with TRBJ2-7, with TRBD2 matching 8 bases. This CDR3 comprises 14 residues. V was pared by 2 bases and J by 2 bases, with 2 bases of the junction left unmatched. CDR3 nucleotide sequence: TGTGCCAGCAGTTTATTGCGGGGGGCCTACGAGCAGTACTTC. The encoded protein is CASSLLRGAYEQYF.

V is TRBV5-1 and J is TRBJ2-7, with D maybe TRBD1 (6 bases). CDR1 and CDR2 from the germline V gene are SGHRS and YFSETQ. V lost 3 bases and J 2 bases, leaving 15 bases between the germline ends. The CDR3 is 15 residues long. Here the CDR3 reads CASSSSGVATYEQYF. The CDR3 DNA reads TGCGCCAGCAGCTCCTCAGGGGTAGCAACCTACGAGCAGTACTTC.

The chain links TRBV28 to TRBJ2-5, with D possibly TRBD2 on 6 matching bases. The better agreement between TRBJ2-7 and the DNA end casts doubt on the J call. Germline V lookup: CDR1 MDHEN, CDR2 SYDVKM. CDR3 length: 14 residues. The CDR3 DNA follows: TGTGCCAGCAACGGAGGGGACTTCGGCTACGAGCAGTACTTC. It codes for CASNGGDFGYEQYF.

The genes are TRBV20-1 and TRBJ1-1; D is unclear. This CDR3 contains 17 residues. V was shortened by 0 bases and J by 4 bases, with 21 bases between the two germline ends. CDR1 and CDR2 (germline): DFQATT, SNEGSKA (reference sequence). This CDR3 is CSARDRPPQVGFTEAFF. CDR3 bases: TGCAGTGCTAGAGACAGACCGCCTCAAGTGGGTTTCACTGAAGCTTTCTTT.

The V and J genes are TRBV7-9 and TRBJ1-1, with D uncertain. The germline CDR1 and CDR2 sequences are SEHNR and FQNEAQ (reference sequence). The CDR3 spans 14 residues. V lost 5 bases, J lost 5 bases, and 15 bases lay in between. CDR3 sequence: CASSPIGPSTEAFF. The CDR3 nucleotides read TGTGCCAGCAGCCCAATCGGACCCTCTACTGAAGCTTTCTTT.

This clonotype was observed at least ten times. This rearrangement joins TRBV5-1 to TRBJ2-1, with 9 bases aligning to TRBD2. V trimming: 0 bases; J trimming: 7 bases; junction bases outside the gene matches: 8. The V gene's germline CDR1 is SGHRS and CDR2 YFSETQ. The CDR3 totals 16 residues. Here the CDR3 reads CASSLVGSGSWNEQFF. The CDR3 DNA reads TGCGCCAGCAGCTTGGTGGGTAGCGGGAGTTGGAATGAGCAGTTCTTC.

This clonotype was found a few times. The chain carries TRBV6-4 and TRBJ2-2; TRBD2 matches at 7 bases. V shed 8 bases and J 5 bases; nucleotides not matched to a gene: 11. Germline CDR1 reads MRHNA; CDR2 reads SNTAGT. The CDR3 runs 15 residues. The CDR3: CASASGERETGELFF. DNA of the CDR3: TGTGCCAGCGCAAGCGGGGAGCGAGAAACCGGGGAGCTGTTTTTT.

This clonotype showed up just a few times. The gene calls are TRBV28 and TRBJ1-4, with D hard to call. Trimming cost V 3 bases and J 0 bases, with 11 bases left between them. This CDR3 spans 16 amino acids. Germline loops: CDR1 MDHEN, CDR2 SYDVKM. CDR3 sequence reads: CASSFYPGSTNEKLFF. The DNA for the CDR3 is TGTGCCAGCAGTTTCTACCCAGGCTCAACTAATGAAAAACTGTTTTTT.

Concerning this clonotype: The germline gene is not matched at one end of the junction; a read error may be the cause. The V and J genes are TRBV7-2 and TRBJ2-5, with TRBD1 matching 7 bases. The end of the DNA fits TRBJ2-1 better, so the J call may be wrong. Germline loops: CDR1 SGHTA, CDR2 FQGNSA. This CDR3 is 12 amino acids long. The CDR3 region is CVSSHRGNEQFF. CDR3 nucleotide sequence: TGTGTCAGCAGTCACAGGGGTAATGAGCAGTTCTTC.